A single sample gave rise to the 23 T cell receptor beta chains below, sequenced in a study of beta chain features in type 1 diabetes. Expressed TCRB transcripts were sequenced, since all the RNA that had been isolated was reverse transcribed. TCRdb keeps only in-frame clones here, not all; method: immunoSEQ multiplex PCR. The sample has around 250,000 clones; less than 30% are singletons. For these receptors, no antigen is known. Study-wide results and limits: People with Type 1 diabetes carried modestly yet significantly shorter TCRB CDR3s in all four CD4+ subsets.

Sequencing input: naive CD4+ T cells from blood. The source is a woman in her thirties with type 1 diabetes.

A few counts support this clone. This chain uses TRBV7-3 with TRBJ2-3, with D possibly matching TRBD2 (5 bases). Trimming left V 5 bases short and J 4 bases short, with 13 bases between. Germline assignment: CDR1 SGHTA and CDR2 FQGTGA. The CDR3 is 14 residues long. Here the CDR3 reads CASSPRGGPDTQYF. The DNA for the CDR3 is TGTGCCAGCAGCCCCCGAGGCGGGCCAGATACGCAGTATTTT.

V and J are TRBV19 and TRBJ2-5; a weak D match, TRBD2 (6 bases). The CDR3 sequence is 11 residues long. The ends were cut back, 8 bases at V and 7 bases at J, with 11 bases in the middle. From germline, CDR1 is LNHDA and CDR2 SQIVND (reference sequence). CDR3 in DNA: TGTGCCAGTGGCGGGGTTGGGACCCAGTACTTC. Encoded protein: CASGGVGTQYF.

The gene calls are TRBV7-3 and TRBJ2-3; 15 positions match TRBD2. This CDR3 is built from 17 residues. Germline V gene lookup returns CDR1 SGHTA and CDR2 FQGTGA. Trimming cost V 5 bases and J 2 bases; bases outside gene matches: 5. This chain's CDR3 is CASSPGLAGGTTDTQYF. The CDR3 coding sequence is TGTGCCAGCAGCCCTGGACTAGCGGGAGGGACCACAGATACGCAGTATTTT.

In its sample, this clone was seen a few times. V usage is TRBV30 and J usage is TRBJ2-7; perhaps TRBD1 as D (5 bases). The CDR3 length is 12 residues. CDR1 and CDR2 (germline): GTSNPN, SVGIG (reference sequence). Trimming removed 2 bases at V and 6 bases at J, with 11 bases between. The chain's CDR3 is CAWSRMGLEQYF. The CDR3 DNA follows: TGTGCCTGGAGTAGAATGGGGCTCGAGCAGTACTTC.

This chain connects TRBV15 to TRBJ1-2; 7 bases match TRBD1. With V trimmed by 4 bases and J by 2 bases, 1 base remained unmatched. Germline lookup yields CDR1 LNHNV and CDR2 YYDKDF (reference sequence). CDR3 length equals 13 residues. As DNA, the CDR3 is TGTGCCACCAGCATACAGGGGAACTATGGCTACACCTTC. Translated, it gives CATSIQGNYGYTF.

This clone was picked up a small number of times. The chain is built from TRBV7-2 and TRBJ2-1, with no clear D. This CDR3 comprises 16 residues. Trimming removed 3 bases at V and 7 bases at J, with 19 bases between. From germline, CDR1 is SGHTA and CDR2 FQGNSA. The CDR3, as DNA: TGTGCCAGCAGCTTCCGTTCAAACGTGCGGTTGAATGAGCAGTTCTTC. It codes for CASSFRSNVRLNEQFF.

This clone was detected only a few times. The rearrangement uses TRBV9 and TRBJ2-5; TRBD2 agrees at 12 bases. This CDR3 is 14 amino acids long. Germline V gene sequence: CDR1 SGDLS, CDR2 YYNGEE. V shed 2 bases, J shed 7 bases, and the junction held 3 bases outside the gene matches. Here the CDR3 DNA reads TGTGCCAGCAGCGTCCAACTAGCGGGAGGGACCCAGTACTTC. Encoded protein: CASSVQLAGGTQYF.

This chain connects TRBV7-2 to TRBJ2-3; the D is unclear. Trimming removed 5 bases at V and 4 bases at J, with 19 bases between. The CDR3 totals 16 residues. The germline CDR1 and CDR2 sequences are SGHTA and FQGNSA. Here the CDR3 DNA reads TGTGCCAGCAGCCGCACTGAGCCGATAGTCCCAGATACGCAGTATTTT. Translation gives CASSRTEPIVPDTQYF. The entire variable domain, with the rest obtained from reference TRBV7-2 and TRBJ2-3, is as follows: GAGVSQSPSNKVTEKGKDVELRCDPISGHTALYWYRQSLGQGLEFLIYFQGNSAPDKSGLPSDRFSAERTGGSVSTLTIQRTQQEDSAVYLCASSRTEPIVPDTQYFGPGTRLTVL.

The rearrangement uses TRBV4-1 and TRBJ1-5; perhaps TRBD1 as D (5 bases). The germline V gene encodes CDR1 MGHRA and CDR2 YSYEKL. This CDR3 is 15 amino acids long. V lost 1 base and J 4 bases, leaving 11 bases between the germline ends. CDR3 residues: CASSQVYDRNQPQHF. CDR3 bases: TGCGCCAGCAGCCAAGTTTACGACAGAAATCAGCCCCAGCATTTT.

The rearrangement joins TRBV25-1 to TRBJ1-1; the D is unclear. The CDR3 length is 14 residues. V gave up 5 bases and J gave up 0 bases, with 10 bases separating them. Germline lookup yields CDR1 MGHDK and CDR2 SYGVNS. DNA for the CDR3: TGTGCCAGCAGTAGCGGGGTGCTGAACACTGAAGCTTTCTTT. It codes for CASSSGVLNTEAFF.

This clone was detected a few times. This sequence joins TRBV5-1 and TRBJ2-1, with TRBD2 matching over 12 bases. CDR1 is SGHRS and CDR2 is YFSETQ in the germline V gene. This CDR3 is 16 amino acids long. V shed 0 bases and J 5 bases; nucleotides not matched to a gene: 3. The CDR3 loop is CASSLEWTSGNNEQFF. The CDR3 nucleotides are TGCGCCAGCAGCTTGGAGTGGACTAGCGGGAACAATGAGCAGTTCTTC.

The chain joins TRBV27 to TRBJ2-1, with TRBD2 identical over 8 bases. The CDR3 has 18 amino acids. Looked up from germline, CDR1 is MNHEY and CDR2 is SMNVEV (reference sequence). V lost 7 bases to trimming and J lost 4 bases; unmatched junction nucleotides: 18. In DNA, the CDR3 is TGTGCCAGCAACAAAGATACCTCAAGCGGGAGTCTTTACAATGAGCAGTTCTTC. This translates into CASNKDTSSGSLYNEQFF.

The genes are TRBV5-4 and TRBJ2-3; the match to TRBD2 covers 8 bases. The V segment lost 7 bases and the J segment 3 bases; nucleotides outside the gene matches: 10. CDR3 length: 15 residues. CDR1 SGHNT and CDR2 YYREEE come from the germline V gene (reference sequence). In DNA, the CDR3 is TGTGCCAGCCAACCCTCCCCGGGAGGGACAGATACGCAGTATTTT. It encodes CASQPSPGGTDTQYF.

The chain uses TRBV30 and TRBJ2-3; a weak D match, TRBD1 (5 bases). CDR1 is GTSNPN and CDR2 is SVGIG in the germline V gene (reference sequence). V shed 4 bases and J shed 6 bases, with 14 bases lying between them. This CDR3 region has 13 residues. The CDR3 bases are TGTGCCTGGACAAGGGGCCCGGCTGATACGCAGTATTTT. Protein product: CAWTRGPADTQYF.

The CDR3 spells CASSLVLAGGYNEQFF. The CDR3 bases are TGCGCCAGCAGCTTGGTGCTAGCGGGAGGGTACAATGAGCAGTTCTTC. The chain has TRBV5-1 and TRBJ2-1, with 12 bases aligning to TRBD2. J was trimmed by 4 bases and V by 0 bases; bases with no gene match: 2. Germline values: CDR1 SGHRS, CDR2 YFSETQ. The CDR3 runs to 16 residues.

In the case of this clone: This CDR3 is also generated by other DNA sequences in the sample. This chain joins TRBV11-2 and TRBJ1-1; D gene uncertain. Trimming took 2 bases from V and 4 from J, leaving 8 bases between them. The CDR3 covers 13 residues. Looked up from germline, CDR1 is SGHAT and CDR2 is FQNNGV. The chain's CDR3 is CASSLTGGTEAFF. CDR3 bases: TGTGCCAGCAGCTTAACGGGTGGCACTGAAGCTTTCTTT.

The chain recombines TRBV25-1 with TRBJ1-1; D ambiguous. The CDR3 has 14 amino acids. Germline V gives CDR1 MGHDK, CDR2 SYGVNS. V lost 2 bases and J 5 bases, leaving 12 bases between the germline ends. The DNA of the CDR3 is TGTGCCAGCAGTGAAGTGGACTTGTGGACTGAAGCTTTCTTT. This encodes CASSEVDLWTEAFF.

The J gene is TRBJ2-7, the V gene TRBV30, with 7 bases fitting TRBD1. Germline V lookup: CDR1 GTSNPN, CDR2 SVGIG (reference sequence). With V trimmed by 2 bases and J by 2 bases, 12 bases remained unmatched. This CDR3 is 16 amino acids long. CDR3 sequence: CAWSIYRGLQAYEQYF. CDR3 DNA sequence: TGTGCCTGGAGTATCTACAGGGGCCTCCAAGCCTACGAGCAGTACTTC.

This chain's CDR3 is CASSQQQFGREKLFF. The CDR3 nucleotides read TGTGCCAGCAGCCAACAACAGTTTGGGCGTGAAAAACTGTTTTTT. The chain employs TRBV4-2 and TRBJ1-4, with D unresolved. V lost 2 bases, J lost 7 bases, and 14 bases lay in between. Germline V lookup: CDR1 LGHNA, CDR2 YNFKEQ. The CDR3 sequence is 15 residues long.

This clone was counted only a few times. V is TRBV15 and J is TRBJ2-2; 14 bases line up with TRBD2. CDR1 is LNHNV and CDR2 is YYDKDF in the germline V gene (reference sequence). The ends lost 0 bases at V and 6 bases at J; junction bases unmatched: 3. The CDR3 is 17 amino acids. CDR3 loop: CATSRDTTSGRAGELFF. For the CDR3, the DNA is TGTGCCACCAGCAGAGATACGACTAGCGGGAGGGCCGGGGAGCTGTTTTTT.

The rearrangement joins TRBV29-1 to TRBJ2-3; 8 bases are shared with TRBD2. The CDR3 is 12 residues long. V shed 8 bases and J 2 bases; nucleotides not matched to a gene: 3. CDR1 is SQVTM, CDR2 ANQGSEA, per germline. Here the CDR3 reads CSFGLATDTQYF. Written as DNA, the CDR3 is TGCAGCTTCGGACTAGCCACAGATACGCAGTATTTT.

This clone was seen a handful of times. The V call is TRBV5-1, the J call TRBJ1-4; TRBD1 matches 7 bases. This CDR3 spans 15 amino acids. CDR1 is SGHRS and CDR2 is YFSETQ in the germline V gene. V lost 3 bases to trimming and J lost 7 bases; unmatched junction nucleotides: 9. In DNA form, the CDR3 reads TGCGCCAGCAGCTCCGGACAGGCCGTATTTGAAAAACTGTTTTTT. Translation: CASSSGQAVFEKLFF.

This chain uses TRBV30 with TRBJ2-1; 10 nucleotides match TRBD2. The CDR3 is made up of 13 amino acids. V trimming: 3 bases; J trimming: 7 bases; junction bases outside the gene matches: 3. Germline V CDR1 and CDR2: GTSNPN, SVGIG (reference sequence). The CDR3, as DNA: TGTGCCTGGAGAAGCGGGAGGGTGAATGAGCAGTTCTTC. Its translation is CAWRSGRVNEQFF.